The subject of this entry is one T cell receptor (beta chain). Its target antigen remains unknown. No much larger clonotype is one base removed from it; base qualities were not supplied. Receptor libraries were prepared by the immunoSEQ multiplex PCR assay. Processing in the source paper ran as follows. A statistical classification framework was developed to diagnose cytomegalovirus status using the catalog of TCR beta chain sequences. Drawn from immuneACCESS, this table holds only the in-frame rearrangements with V and J called that TCRdb kept. Clones are partly lost; checked studies trace under half to an unresolved V gene and leave the rest unexplained. The DNA gave D and trimming, while V, J and clone size come from that table. The sample table shows about 150,000 clones, and 75% to 90% are seen once. The ten top clones hold about 20% of the sample. This specimen belongs to a study of cytomegalovirus exposure and HLA in healthy donors (dated by TCRdb to 2016 to 2017). Describing the broader study: A later analysis indicated that the 95 to 150 validation repertoires were generated on the platform also employed for the 650 to 850 repertoires of the first cohort. The study was designed to test whether signatures of past pathogen exposure could be identified by cataloging public T cell receptors. Besides the first cohort of approximately 670 subjects, a separate validation cohort made up of roughly 120 different subjects was used. To predict cytomegalovirus infection status, the study combined high-throughput TCR immunosequencing, statistical association of individual TCRs with disease status, and machine learning. Paper-wide results and their limitations: Most TCR sequences were seen in very few donors, while some public TCRs were found in many individuals. A later analysis lacked HLA typing for the validation cohort, so it scored co-occurrence in that cohort across all 130 or so repertoires. In a later analysis, TCRs clustered in the first cohort were found to also tend to co-occur in the 120 validation repertoires, with 90% to 95% of cluster scores above 0. The classifier was reported to diagnose cytomegalovirus status with high specificity and sensitivity in both the original and validation cohorts. A total of some 180 TCR beta chains were listed by the study as associated with cytomegalovirus. In vitro tests confirmed that a few of the cytomegalovirus-associated TCR beta chains recognize cytomegalovirus antigens. The authors suggested that the approach could potentially be generalized to other disease states and immunological phenotypes.

Donors formed part of the validation cohort, which comprised 120 or so subjects and was distinct from the first cohort of several hundred subjects. Germline trimming amounts to 0 bases on V and 1 base on J, with 6 as the count of junction bases outside the gene matches. From cysteine to phenylalanine, the CDR3 is 19 amino acids long. The retained sequence is limited to the CDR3, 57 bases, with the frame set at the first base. Sequences SGHRS (CDR1) and YFSETQ (CDR2) are obtained from the germline V gene. The sequence was obtained from a man aged 18 to 30 in good health and CMV-seropositive. The chain couples TRBV5-1 to TRBJ2-3; TRBD2 lines up with 15 middle nucleotides. The sample comprised PBMCs. The CDR3 in this case is CASSLVPGLAGGGTDTQYF. The nucleotide sequence is TGCGCCAGCAGCTTGGTCCCGGGACTAGCGGGAGGCGGCACAGATACGCAGTATTTT.